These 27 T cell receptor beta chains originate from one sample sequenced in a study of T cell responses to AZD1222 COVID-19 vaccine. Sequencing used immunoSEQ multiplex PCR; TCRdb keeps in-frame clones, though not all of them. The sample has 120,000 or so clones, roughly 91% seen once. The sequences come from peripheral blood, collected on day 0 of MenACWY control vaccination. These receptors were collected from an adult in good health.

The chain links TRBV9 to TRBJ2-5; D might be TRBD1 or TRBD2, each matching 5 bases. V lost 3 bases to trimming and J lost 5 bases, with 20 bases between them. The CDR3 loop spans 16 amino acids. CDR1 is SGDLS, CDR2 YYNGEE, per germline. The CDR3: CASSATPYSEGETQYF. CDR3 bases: TGTGCCAGCAGCGCCACCCCTTACAGTGAGGGGGAGACCCAGTACTTC.

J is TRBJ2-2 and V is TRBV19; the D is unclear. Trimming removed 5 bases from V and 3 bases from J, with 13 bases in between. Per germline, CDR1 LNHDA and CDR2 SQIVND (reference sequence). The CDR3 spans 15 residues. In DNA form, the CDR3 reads TGTGCCAGTAGTCATCAGGTGGCCCACACCGGGGAGCTGTTTTTT. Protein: CASSHQVAHTGELFF.

In nucleotides, the CDR3 is TGTGCCAGCAGGGTGACTAGCGGGAGGTTTAAGCAGTACTTC. As protein: CASRVTSGRFKQYF. J is TRBJ2-7 and V is TRBV6-5; TRBD2 matches at 13 bases. The CDR3 runs to 14 residues. The trim removed 6 bases at V and 8 bases at J, leaving 7 bases unmatched. Germline CDR1 reads MNHEY; CDR2 reads SVGAGI.

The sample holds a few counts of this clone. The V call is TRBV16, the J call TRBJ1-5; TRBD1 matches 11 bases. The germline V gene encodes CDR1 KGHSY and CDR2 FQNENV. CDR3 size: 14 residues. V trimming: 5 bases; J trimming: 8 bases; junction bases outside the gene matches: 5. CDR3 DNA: TGTGCCAGCAGCAAGGGACAGGGGGAGAAGCCCCAGCATTTT. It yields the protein CASSKGQGEKPQHF.

For the CDR3, the DNA is TGCGCCAGCAGCCAGGGACAGGGCTACTACAATGAGCAGTTCTTC. Amino acids: CASSQGQGYYNEQFF. The gene calls are TRBV5-1 and TRBJ2-1, with 9 bases that match TRBD1. Germline CDR1 is SGHRS and CDR2 is YFSETQ. CDR3 length: 15 amino acids. V gave up 4 bases and J gave up 3 bases; unmatched junction bases: 5.

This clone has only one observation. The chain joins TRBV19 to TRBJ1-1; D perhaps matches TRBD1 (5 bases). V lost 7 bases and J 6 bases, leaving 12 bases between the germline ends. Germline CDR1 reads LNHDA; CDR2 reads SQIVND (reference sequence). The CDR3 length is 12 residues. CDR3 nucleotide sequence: TGTGCCAGTACCAAGCAGGGCTCTGAAGCTTTCTTT. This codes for CASTKQGSEAFF.

The CDR3 loop reads CASSLRQGARNEQFF. The CDR3 bases are TGTGCCAGCAGCTTGAGACAGGGGGCACGCAATGAGCAGTTCTTC. V usage is TRBV5-4 and J usage is TRBJ2-1; 10 positions match TRBD1. CDR1 is SGHNT and CDR2 is YYREEE in the germline V gene (reference sequence). V was clipped by 1 base and J by 6 bases; unmatched bases: 4. This CDR3 is built from 15 residues.

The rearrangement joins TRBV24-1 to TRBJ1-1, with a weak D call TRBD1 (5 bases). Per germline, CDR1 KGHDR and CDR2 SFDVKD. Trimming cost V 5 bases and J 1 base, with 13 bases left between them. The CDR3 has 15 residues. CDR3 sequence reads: CATSAGTSWNTEAFF. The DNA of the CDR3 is TGTGCCACCAGTGCTGGGACTTCGTGGAACACTGAAGCTTTCTTT.

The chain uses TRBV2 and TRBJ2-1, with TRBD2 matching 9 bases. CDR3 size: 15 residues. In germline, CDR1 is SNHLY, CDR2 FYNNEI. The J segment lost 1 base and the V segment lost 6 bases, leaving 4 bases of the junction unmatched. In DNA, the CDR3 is TGTGCCAGCAGAGATAGCGGGGGTTCCTACAATGAGCAGTTCTTC. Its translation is CASRDSGGSYNEQFF.

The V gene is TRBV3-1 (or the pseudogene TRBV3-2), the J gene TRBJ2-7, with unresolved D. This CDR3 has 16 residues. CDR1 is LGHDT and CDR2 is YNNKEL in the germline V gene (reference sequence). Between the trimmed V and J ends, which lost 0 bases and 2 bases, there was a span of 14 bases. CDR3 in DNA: TGTGCCAGCAGCCAAGATATTGGGGTCCCTACCTACGAGCAGTACTTC. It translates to CASSQDIGVPTYEQYF.

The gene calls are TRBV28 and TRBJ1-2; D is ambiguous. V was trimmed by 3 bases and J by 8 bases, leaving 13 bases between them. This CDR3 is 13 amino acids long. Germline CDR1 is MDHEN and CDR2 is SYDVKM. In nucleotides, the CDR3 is TGTGCCAGCAGTTTCGGTCGTTTAGGGGGCTACACCTTC. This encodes CASSFGRLGGYTF.

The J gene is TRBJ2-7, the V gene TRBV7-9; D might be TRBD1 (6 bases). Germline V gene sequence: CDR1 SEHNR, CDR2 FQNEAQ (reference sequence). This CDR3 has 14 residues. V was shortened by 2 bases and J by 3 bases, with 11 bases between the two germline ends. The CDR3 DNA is TGTGCCAGCAGCTTATTCGGGACAAGCTACGAGCAGTACTTC. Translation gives CASSLFGTSYEQYF. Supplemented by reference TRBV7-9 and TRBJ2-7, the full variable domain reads DTGVSQNPRHKITKRGQNVTFRCDPISEHNRLYWYRQTLGQGPEFLTYFQNEAQLEKSRLLSDRFSAERPKGSFSTLEIQRTEQGDSAMYLCASSLFGTSYEQYFGPGTRLTVT.

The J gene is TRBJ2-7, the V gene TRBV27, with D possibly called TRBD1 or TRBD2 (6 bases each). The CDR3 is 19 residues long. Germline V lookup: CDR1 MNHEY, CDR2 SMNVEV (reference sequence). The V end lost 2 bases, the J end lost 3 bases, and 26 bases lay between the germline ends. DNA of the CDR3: TGTGCCAGCAGTTTAGCGGCAGGGCGGCGGGGTGGGGGGCTCTACGAGCAGTACTTC. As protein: CASSLAAGRRGGGLYEQYF.

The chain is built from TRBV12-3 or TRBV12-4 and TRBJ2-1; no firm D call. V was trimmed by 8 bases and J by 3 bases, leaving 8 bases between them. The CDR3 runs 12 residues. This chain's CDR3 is CASGVGYNEQFF. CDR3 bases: TGTGCCAGCGGTGTGGGCTACAATGAGCAGTTCTTC.

The DNA for the CDR3 is TGTGCCAGCAGCCATTGGGCTAGCGGGAATAGCGGGGAGCTGTTTTTT. This codes for CASSHWASGNSGELFF. The chain recombines TRBV3-1 (or the pseudogene TRBV3-2) with TRBJ2-2, with 9 bases matching TRBD2. Trimming at V came to 3 bases and at J to 7 bases, leaving 9 bases not matched to a gene. The CDR3 extends over 16 amino acids. Per the germline V gene, CDR1 is LGHDT and CDR2 is YNNKEL (reference sequence).

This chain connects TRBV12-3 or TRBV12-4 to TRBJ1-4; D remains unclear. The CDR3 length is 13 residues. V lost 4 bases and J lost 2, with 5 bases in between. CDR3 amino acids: CASSSVTNEKLFF. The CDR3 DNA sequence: TGTGCCAGCAGTTCTGTTACTAATGAAAAACTGTTTTTT.

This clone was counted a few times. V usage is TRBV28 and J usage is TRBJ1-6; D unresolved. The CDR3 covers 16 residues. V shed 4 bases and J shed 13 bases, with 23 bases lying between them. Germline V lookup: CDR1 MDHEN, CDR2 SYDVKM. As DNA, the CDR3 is TGTGCCAGCAGTTCCGGAGACGATGGCGAGGCAAGTCCCCTCCACTTT. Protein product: CASSSGDDGEASPLHF. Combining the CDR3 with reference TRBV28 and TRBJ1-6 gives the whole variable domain DVKVTQSSRYLVKRTGEKVFLECVQDMDHENMFWYRQDPGLGLRLIYFSYDVKMKEKGDIPEGYSVSREKKERFSLILESASTNQTSMYLCASSSGDDGEASPLHFGNGTRLTVT.

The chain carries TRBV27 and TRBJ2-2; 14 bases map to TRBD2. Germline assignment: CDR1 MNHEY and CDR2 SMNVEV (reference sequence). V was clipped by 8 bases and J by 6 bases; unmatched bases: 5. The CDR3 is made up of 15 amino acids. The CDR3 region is CASAGTSGRAGELFF. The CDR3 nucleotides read TGTGCCAGCGCCGGGACTAGCGGGAGAGCCGGGGAGCTGTTTTTT.

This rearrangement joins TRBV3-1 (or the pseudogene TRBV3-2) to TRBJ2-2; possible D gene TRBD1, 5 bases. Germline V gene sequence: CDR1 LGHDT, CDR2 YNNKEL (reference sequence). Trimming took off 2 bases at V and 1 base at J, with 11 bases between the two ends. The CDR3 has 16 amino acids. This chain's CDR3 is CASSQLGVKNTGELFF. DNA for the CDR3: TGTGCCAGCAGCCAATTAGGGGTTAAGAACACCGGGGAGCTGTTTTTT.

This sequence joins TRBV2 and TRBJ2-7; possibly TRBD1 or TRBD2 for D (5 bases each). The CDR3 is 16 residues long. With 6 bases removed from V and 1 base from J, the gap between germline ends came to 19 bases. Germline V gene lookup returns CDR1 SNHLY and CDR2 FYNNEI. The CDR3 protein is CASSPIGQGVSYEQYF. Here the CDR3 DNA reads TGTGCCAGCAGCCCCATCGGGCAGGGAGTGTCCTACGAGCAGTACTTC.

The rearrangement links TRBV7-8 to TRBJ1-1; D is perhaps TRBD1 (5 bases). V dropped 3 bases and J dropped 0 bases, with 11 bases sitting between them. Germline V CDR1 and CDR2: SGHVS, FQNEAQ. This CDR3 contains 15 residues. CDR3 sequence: CASSFHGGMNTEAFF. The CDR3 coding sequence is TGTGCCAGCAGCTTCCATGGGGGAATGAACACTGAAGCTTTCTTT.

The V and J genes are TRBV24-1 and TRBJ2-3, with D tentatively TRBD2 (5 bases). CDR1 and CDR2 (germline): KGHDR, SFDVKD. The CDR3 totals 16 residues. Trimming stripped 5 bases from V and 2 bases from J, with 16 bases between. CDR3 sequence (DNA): TGTGCCACCAGTGGACTCCGCGGGCCGACCACAGATACGCAGTATTTT. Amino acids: CATSGLRGPTTDTQYF.

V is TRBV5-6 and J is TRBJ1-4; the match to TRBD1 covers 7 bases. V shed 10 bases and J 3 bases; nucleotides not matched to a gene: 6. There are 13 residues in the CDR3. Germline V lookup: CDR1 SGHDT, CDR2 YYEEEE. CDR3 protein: CASRQGANEKLFF. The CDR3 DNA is TGTGCCTCACGCCAGGGGGCTAATGAAAAACTGTTTTTT.

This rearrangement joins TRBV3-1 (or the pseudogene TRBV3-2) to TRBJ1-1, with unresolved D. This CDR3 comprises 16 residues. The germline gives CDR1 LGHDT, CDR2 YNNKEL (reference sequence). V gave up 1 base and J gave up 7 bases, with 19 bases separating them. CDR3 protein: CASSQGRRTVLGEAFF. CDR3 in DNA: TGTGCCAGCAGCCAAGGACGGCGAACGGTTCTAGGTGAAGCTTTCTTT.

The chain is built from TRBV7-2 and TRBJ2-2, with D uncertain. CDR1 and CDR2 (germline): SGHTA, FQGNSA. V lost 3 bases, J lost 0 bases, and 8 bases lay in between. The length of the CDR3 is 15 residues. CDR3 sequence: CASSLNRPNTGELFF. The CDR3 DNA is TGTGCCAGCAGCTTGAACAGACCGAACACCGGGGAGCTGTTTTTT.

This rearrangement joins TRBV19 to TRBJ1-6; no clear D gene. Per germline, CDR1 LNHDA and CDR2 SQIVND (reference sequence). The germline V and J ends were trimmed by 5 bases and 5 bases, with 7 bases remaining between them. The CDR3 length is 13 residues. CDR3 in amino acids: CASSLRNNSPLHF. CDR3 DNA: TGTGCCAGTAGTTTACGGAATAATTCACCCCTCCACTTT. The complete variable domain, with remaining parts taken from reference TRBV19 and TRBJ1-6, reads DGGITQSPKYLFRKEGQNVTLSCEQNLNHDAMYWYRQDPGQGLRLIYYSQIVNDFQKGDIAEGYSVSREKKESFPLTVTSAQKNPTAFYLCASSLRNNSPLHFGNGTRLTVT.

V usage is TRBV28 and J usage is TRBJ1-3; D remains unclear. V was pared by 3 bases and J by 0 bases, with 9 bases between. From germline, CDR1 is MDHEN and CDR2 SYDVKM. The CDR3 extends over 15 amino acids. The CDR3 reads CASSLDLGSGNTIYF. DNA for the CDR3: TGTGCCAGCAGTTTGGACCTCGGCTCTGGAAACACCATATATTTT.